One and the same sample provided the 13 T cell receptor beta chains below, sequenced in a study of blood T cell repertoires in COVID-19. TCRdb's copy holds only in-frame clones and misses some; the assay was immunoSEQ multiplex PCR. The sample records tens of thousands of clones, around 90% being singletons. Sequenced: peripheral blood. The receptors originated from a man in his fifties with active COVID-19.

The chain couples TRBV27 to TRBJ2-3; D possibly corresponds to TRBD2 (5 bases). Per germline, CDR1 MNHEY and CDR2 SMNVEV (reference sequence). This CDR3 is 14 amino acids long. Trimming pared 10 bases from V and 3 bases from J, leaving 17 bases between. The CDR3 DNA reads TGTGCCACGGGGTTTGGAGAATCGACAGATACGCAGTATTTT. Protein: CATGFGESTDTQYF.

The V call is TRBV27, the J call TRBJ2-3, with 14 nucleotides matching TRBD2. Germline V gene data show CDR1 as MNHEY and CDR2 as SMNVEV (reference sequence). J was trimmed by 3 bases and V by 6 bases; bases with no gene match: 11. The CDR3 loop spans 18 amino acids. As DNA, the CDR3 is TGTGCCAGCAGCGGGACTAGCGGGAGCCTGCTCATTACAGATACGCAGTATTTT. This translates into CASSGTSGSLLITDTQYF.

V usage is TRBV19 and J usage is TRBJ2-5; D not resolved. V was shortened by 7 bases and J by 4 bases, with 13 bases between the two germline ends. Germline values: CDR1 LNHDA, CDR2 SQIVND (reference sequence). The CDR3 consists of 13 residues. Written as DNA, the CDR3 is TGTGCCAGTACTACTTGGGCAGGAGAGACCCAGTACTTC. Protein product: CASTTWAGETQYF.

The V call is TRBV28, the J call TRBJ2-7; 10 bases fit TRBD2. CDR3 length: 14 amino acids. V was pared by 6 bases and J by 5 bases, with 7 bases of the junction left unmatched. Germline CDR1 is MDHEN and CDR2 is SYDVKM. CDR3 sequence: CASSKREGLDEQYF. The CDR3 coding sequence is TGTGCCAGCAGCAAGCGGGAGGGCCTCGACGAGCAGTACTTC.

The chain employs TRBV15 and TRBJ1-1; 7 bases match TRBD1. V lost 5 bases, J lost 1 base, and 1 base stayed unmatched. CDR3 length: 13 residues. The germline V gene has CDR1 LNHNV and CDR2 YYDKDF (reference sequence). CDR3 in DNA: TGTGCCACCAGCGACAGGGAGAACACTGAAGCTTTCTTT. Protein: CATSDRENTEAFF.

This rearrangement joins TRBV27 to TRBJ2-7; 9 bases match TRBD1. Per the germline V gene, CDR1 is MNHEY and CDR2 is SMNVEV (reference sequence). Trimming at V came to 5 bases and at J to 4 bases, leaving 9 bases not matched to a gene. CDR3 length: 15 residues. CDR3 DNA: TGTGCCAGCAGTGGAGGACAGGGGATTATATACGAGCAGTACTTC. It is translated as CASSGGQGIIYEQYF.

The chain uses TRBV6-6 and TRBJ2-3; 11 bases line up with TRBD2. The germline CDR1 and CDR2 sequences are MNHNY and SVGAGI (reference sequence). Trimming removed 5 bases from V and 3 bases from J; junction bases left unmatched: 4. The CDR3 totals 15 residues. The DNA of the CDR3 is TGTGCCAGCAGTAGACTAGCGGGAAATACAGATACGCAGTATTTT. Translating gives CASSRLAGNTDTQYF.

This chain connects TRBV9 to TRBJ2-7; perhaps TRBD1 as D (6 bases). The germline V and J ends were trimmed by 3 bases and 3 bases, with 7 bases remaining between them. The CDR3 sequence is 12 residues long. Germline V CDR1 and CDR2: SGDLS, YYNGEE. The CDR3 region is CASSAQGYEQYF. The CDR3 DNA is TGTGCCAGCAGCGCACAGGGCTACGAGCAGTACTTC.

This clone was picked up one time. The chain has TRBV7-2 and TRBJ2-7; 7 bases map to TRBD2. Germline values: CDR1 SGHTA, CDR2 FQGNSA. Trimming cost V 5 bases and J 0 bases; bases outside gene matches: 4. This CDR3 contains 14 residues. The CDR3 DNA follows: TGTGCCAGCAGCCCGGGACTACCCTCCTACGAGCAGTACTTC. Residues: CASSPGLPSYEQYF.

In its sample, this clone ranks as medium-sized. The rearrangement links TRBV2 to TRBJ2-7, with D possibly TRBD2 on 7 matching bases. Germline V gives CDR1 SNHLY, CDR2 FYNNEI. The CDR3 totals 12 residues. The V gene lost 11 bases and the J gene lost 0 bases, with 11 bases spanning the gap. CDR3 DNA sequence: TGTGCCGGGAGGGGGTACTCCTACGAGCAGTACTTC. Translated: CAGRGYSYEQYF.

This clone was counted only a few times. The chain is built from TRBV5-6 and TRBJ1-2, with TRBD1 matching 7 bases. This CDR3 region has 15 residues. Germline loops: CDR1 SGHDT, CDR2 YYEEEE. Trimming cost V 1 base and J 3 bases; bases outside gene matches: 6. CDR3 coding DNA: TGTGCCAGCAGCTTGACAGGGGTATGGCACTATGGCTACACCTTC. Residues: CASSLTGVWHYGYTF.

J is TRBJ2-1 and V is TRBV25-1; maybe TRBD2 (5 bases). Trimming shortened V by 3 bases and J by 3 bases, and 18 bases separated the two germline ends. The CDR3 has 17 amino acids. Looked up from germline, CDR1 is MGHDK and CDR2 is SYGVNS. The CDR3 here is CASSDPSTGNYYNEQFF. CDR3 DNA sequence: TGTGCCAGCAGTGATCCCTCGACGGGGAATTACTACAATGAGCAGTTCTTC.

This chain connects TRBV19 to TRBJ2-7; a possible D gene is TRBD1 (5 bases). The CDR3 spans 13 residues. Germline CDR1 LNHDA, CDR2 SQIVND (reference sequence). V lost 5 bases, J lost 2 bases, and 10 bases lay in between. The CDR3 loop reads CASSSRQTYEQYF. The DNA for the CDR3 is TGTGCCAGTAGTTCGCGACAGACCTACGAGCAGTACTTC.